This T cell receptor beta chain was identified in a study of molecular identifiers for immune sequencing clone quantification. Study background: Replicate RNA came from roughly 18,000 or 92,000 naive CD8 cells and was split five ways, and four parts were sequenced. Regarding the study as a whole: Over 98% of effector molecules, but under 1% in naive cells, were held by clones with more than 20 RNA copies. Barcode collisions between identical TCR molecules could shrink estimates of highly expanded clone sizes.

The use of previously described methods and listed TCR primers produced the bulk TCR libraries. TCRdb re-called the PCR reads through MiXCR, storing one row per CDR3 protein. The top ten clones hold about 0.84% of a sample with under 800,000 distinct CDR3 sequences, 25% of them seen once. The CDR3 totals 15 residues. With 4 bases clipped from V and 1 base from J, the junction kept 6 bases outside the gene matches. Looked up from germline, CDR1 is MDHEN and CDR2 is SYDVKM. About this clonotype: The antigen remains undetermined.

Sequencing was carried out using naive CD8+ T cells from blood, with Jurkat cell RNA spiked in. Subset in this sample: FACS-sorted CD8+CD4-CCR7+CD45RA+ naive T cells. The chain has TRBV28 and TRBJ1-1; 7 bases map to TRBD1. The TCR sequence derives from a human donor in good health. Some libraries in this study had Jurkat cell RNA spiked in. The CDR3 DNA follows: TGTGCCAGCAGTTACAGGGGTTTTGGGAACACTGAAGCTTTCTTT. Protein: CASSYRGFGNTEAFF.